These 26 T cell receptor beta chains share one sample of origin, sequenced in a study of cytomegalovirus exposure and HLA in healthy donors. PCR involved 60 Vbeta and 13 Jbeta primers. The method was immunoSEQ multiplex PCR; TCRdb's version includes in-frame clones alone and lacks a portion of them. The sample contains 70,000 to 90,000 clones, under 80% of which appear only once. The sequenced sample was PBMCs. These TCRs come from a man aged 60-69 years in good health and CMV-seropositive.

In its sample, this clone was seen a few times. The chain joins TRBV25-1 to TRBJ1-1; D gene ambiguous. From germline, CDR1 is MGHDK and CDR2 SYGVNS. The CDR3 loop spans 11 amino acids. Trimming removed 6 bases at V and 4 bases at J, with 6 bases between. The CDR3 DNA reads TGTGCCAGCAGGGAGGTCACTGAAGCTTTCTTT. It codes for CASREVTEAFF.

The V gene is TRBV7-6, the J gene TRBJ2-5, with no clear D. The CDR3 contains 13 residues. CDR1 is SGHVS and CDR2 is FNYEAQ in the germline V gene. The V and J ends lost 2 bases and 7 bases respectively, with 11 bases between them. CDR3 DNA: TGTGCCAGCAGCTTAACGCAGGAAGCGACCCAGTACTTC. Its translation is CASSLTQEATQYF.

J is TRBJ2-5 and V is TRBV5-5, with D unclear. Looked up from germline, CDR1 is SGHKS and CDR2 is YYEKEE (reference sequence). Trimming cost V 4 bases and J 2 bases, with 9 bases left between them. The CDR3 contains 13 residues. The CDR3 sequence: CASSRGLQETQYF. The CDR3 region has the DNA TGTGCCAGCAGCCGCGGCCTGCAAGAGACCCAGTACTTC.

This clone was observed a handful of times. The chain is built from TRBV7-6 and TRBJ2-7; possibly TRBD2 for D (6 bases). The V gene lost 5 bases and the J gene lost 1 base, with 12 bases spanning the gap. Germline values: CDR1 SGHVS, CDR2 FNYEAQ. The CDR3 is 14 residues long. The CDR3 spells CASSNIGGSYEQYF. In DNA, the CDR3 is TGTGCCAGCAGCAATATTGGGGGGTCCTACGAGCAGTACTTC.

V is TRBV2 and J is TRBJ2-1; 9 positions match TRBD2. Trimming at V came to 6 bases and at J to 4 bases, leaving 10 bases not matched to a gene. Germline V lookup: CDR1 SNHLY, CDR2 FYNNEI. The CDR3 is 16 amino acids. DNA for the CDR3: TGTGCCAGCAGACGGAGTCTAGCGGGAATTTACAATGAGCAGTTCTTC. Its translation: CASRRSLAGIYNEQFF.

V and J are TRBV7-9 and TRBJ2-1; D may be TRBD1 (7 bases). Trimming took 5 bases from V and 3 from J, leaving 14 bases between them. The V gene's germline CDR1 is SEHNR and CDR2 FQNEAQ (reference sequence). The CDR3 has 15 amino acids. The CDR3 spells CASSPRQGGYNEQFF. The CDR3, as DNA: TGTGCCAGCAGCCCTCGACAGGGAGGCTACAATGAGCAGTTCTTC.

The chain combines TRBV5-1 with TRBJ2-5; the D gene is possibly TRBD1 (7 bases). V was cut by 8 bases and J by 4 bases, with 18 bases left in between. The CDR3 covers 14 residues. CDR1 and CDR2 (germline): SGHRS, YFSETQ. CDR3 DNA: TGCGCCAGTACAGGGGCGGGACATACAGAGACCCAGTACTTC. This translates into CASTGAGHTETQYF.

The rearrangement joins TRBV7-2 to TRBJ2-1, with 7 bases lining up with TRBD2. CDR1 and CDR2 (germline): SGHTA, FQGNSA. The length of the CDR3 is 14 residues. V was clipped by 7 bases and J by 8 bases; unmatched bases: 11. CDR3 loop: CASTTVAGRDEQFF. The CDR3 DNA reads TGTGCCAGCACCACCGTGGCAGGGAGGGATGAGCAGTTCTTC.

The chain links TRBV7-2 to TRBJ2-5; TRBD2 agrees at 12 bases. The CDR3 contains 15 residues. V was pared by 4 bases and J by 7 bases, with 7 bases of the junction left unmatched. Looked up from germline, CDR1 is SGHTA and CDR2 is FQGNSA. This chain's CDR3 is CASSSTSGRRGTQYF. DNA for the CDR3: TGTGCCAGCAGCTCGACTAGCGGGAGAAGGGGGACCCAGTACTTC.

The chain couples TRBV11-2 to TRBJ2-7, with D possibly matching TRBD1 (6 bases). Germline CDR1 reads SGHAT; CDR2 reads FQNNGV. V was trimmed by 5 bases and J by 5 bases, leaving 13 bases between them. The CDR3 is made up of 13 amino acids. CDR3 DNA: TGTGCCAGCAGCCGGGACACAAGGGACGAGCAGTACTTC. Residues: CASSRDTRDEQYF.

Only a few counts were recorded for this clone. V gene TRBV9 combines with J gene TRBJ1-1; 8 bases match TRBD1. This CDR3 has 12 residues. V lost 1 base to trimming and J lost 7 bases; unmatched junction nucleotides: 0. From germline, CDR1 is SGDLS and CDR2 YYNGEE. CDR3 residues: CASSVTGGEAFF. The CDR3 DNA reads TGTGCCAGCAGCGTAACAGGGGGTGAAGCTTTCTTT.

This clone has just a few counts. This rearrangement joins TRBV30 to TRBJ1-4; unclear D gene. V gave up 3 bases and J gave up 1 base, with 9 bases separating them. Germline CDR1 and CDR2: GTSNPN and SVGIG (reference sequence). This CDR3 spans 14 amino acids. CDR3 residues: CAWRRRGTNEKLFF. DNA of the CDR3: TGTGCCTGGAGACGCCGGGGAACTAATGAAAAACTGTTTTTT.

This clone was recorded only once. CDR3 protein: CASSHPTIMNTEAFF. CDR3 coding DNA: TGCGCCAGCAGCCACCCAACAATCATGAACACTGAAGCTTTCTTT. The chain joins TRBV4-1 to TRBJ1-1, with D unresolved. V was trimmed by 3 bases and J by 0 bases, leaving 11 bases between them. The CDR3 covers 15 residues. CDR1 MGHRA and CDR2 YSYEKL come from the germline V gene.

About this clone itself: At one end the junction does not follow the germline gene, possibly because of a read error. The sample holds other DNA sequences that translate to the same CDR3. The chain carries TRBV2 and TRBJ2-6; D tentatively reads TRBD1 or TRBD2 (5 bases each). The CDR3 runs to 15 residues. The V gene's germline CDR1 is SNHLY and CDR2 FYNNEI. The CDR3 here is CASSEGPSGANVLTF. CDR3 nucleotide sequence: TGTGCCAGTAGTGAGGGGCCATCTGGGGCCAACGTCCTGACTTTC.

The chain has TRBV7-2 and TRBJ2-5, with TRBD2 matching over 7 bases. V trimming: 0 bases; J trimming: 9 bases; junction bases outside the gene matches: 10. CDR3 length: 15 residues. In germline, CDR1 is SGHTA, CDR2 FQGNSA. The CDR3 DNA reads TGTGCCAGCAGCTTAGCGCTCACTAGCGATCTTGCCCAGTACTTC. Residues: CASSLALTSDLAQYF. Full variable domain (rest looked up from reference TRBV7-2 and TRBJ2-5): GAGVSQSPSNKVTEKGKDVELRCDPISGHTALYWYRQSLGQGLEFLIYFQGNSAPDKSGLPSDRFSAERTGGSVSTLTIQRTQQEDSAVYLCASSLALTSDLAQYFGPGTRLLVL.

This clone has just one count. The rearrangement uses TRBV2 and TRBJ2-7; TRBD2 is a possible D gene (6 bases). The V and J ends lost 3 bases and 0 bases respectively, with 9 bases between them. Per the germline V gene, CDR1 is SNHLY and CDR2 is FYNNEI. This CDR3 contains 14 residues. The CDR3 protein is CASSEWGGSYEQYF. The CDR3 DNA follows: TGTGCCAGCAGTGAGTGGGGAGGCTCCTACGAGCAGTACTTC. Supplemented by reference TRBV2 and TRBJ2-7, the full variable domain reads EPEVTQTPSHQVTQMGQEVILRCVPISNHLYFYWYRQILGQKVEFLVSFYNNEISEKSEIFDDQFSVERPDGSNFTLKIRSTKLEDSAMYFCASSEWGGSYEQYFGPGTRLTVT.

The chain joins TRBV11-3 to TRBJ2-3; TRBD2 matches at 8 bases. Germline-derived CDR1 and CDR2 are SGHNT and YENEEA. The J segment lost 4 bases and the V segment lost 3 bases, leaving 6 bases of the junction unmatched. The CDR3 consists of 15 residues. CDR3 in DNA: TGTGCCAGCAGCTTCAGCGGGAGCGGTCCAGATACGCAGTATTTT. Translating it yields CASSFSGSGPDTQYF.

The rearrangement uses TRBV7-6 and TRBJ2-3, with no clear D. The CDR3 has 15 residues. V gave up 5 bases and J gave up 0 bases, with 12 bases separating them. CDR1 is SGHVS, CDR2 FNYEAQ, per germline. The CDR3: CASSPAIASTDTQYF. CDR3 sequence (DNA): TGTGCCAGCAGCCCCGCCATAGCTAGCACAGATACGCAGTATTTT.

The J gene is TRBJ2-6, the V gene TRBV5-1, with TRBD1 as a possible D gene (6 bases). V gave up 4 bases and J gave up 0 bases, with 11 bases separating them. This CDR3 is 16 amino acids long. The germline gives CDR1 SGHRS, CDR2 YFSETQ. The CDR3 here is CASSLGTHSGANVLTF. For the CDR3, the DNA is TGCGCCAGCAGCCTAGGGACACACTCTGGGGCCAACGTCCTGACTTTC.

The chain combines TRBV27 with TRBJ1-5, with 7 bases that match TRBD1. CDR3 length equals 16 residues. The junction had 8 bases not matched to a gene; V was cut back by 5 bases and J by 1 base. The V gene's germline CDR1 is MNHEY and CDR2 SMNVEV (reference sequence). The CDR3 DNA sequence: TGTGCCAGCAGTATCCAGCACAGGGGAAGCAATCAGCCCCAGCATTTT. It encodes CASSIQHRGSNQPQHF.

The rearrangement links TRBV30 to TRBJ1-1; TRBD1 might be the D (6 bases). The CDR3 spans 13 residues. V lost 4 bases, J lost 5 bases, and 14 bases lay in between. Germline CDR1 reads GTSNPN; CDR2 reads SVGIG (reference sequence). CDR3: CAWNRDIGTEAFF. CDR3 DNA sequence: TGTGCCTGGAACCGGGACATCGGTACTGAAGCTTTCTTT.

CDR3 coding DNA: TGTGCCAGCAGCTTAGGAACAGGGCAGCAGTACTTC. Translating it yields CASSLGTGQQYF. V gene TRBV7-6 combines with J gene TRBJ2-7, with D tentatively TRBD1 (6 bases). This CDR3 comprises 12 residues. The V end lost 1 base, the J end lost 8 bases, and 9 bases lay between the germline ends. CDR1 and CDR2 (germline): SGHVS, FNYEAQ.

V is TRBV7-2 and J is TRBJ2-1, with a possible D match to TRBD2 (5 bases). The V gene's germline CDR1 is SGHTA and CDR2 FQGNSA. Trimming stripped 6 bases from V and 0 bases from J, with 12 bases between. This CDR3 comprises 15 residues. CDR3 protein: CASRLPGSSYNEQFF. CDR3 nucleotide sequence: TGTGCCAGCAGGTTACCGGGGAGCTCCTACAATGAGCAGTTCTTC.

The chain combines TRBV6-5 with TRBJ2-1, with D perhaps matching TRBD2 (6 bases). The CDR3 loop spans 15 amino acids. V dropped 5 bases and J dropped 0 bases, with 11 bases sitting between them. The germline V gene has CDR1 MNHEY and CDR2 SVGAGI. The CDR3 is CASSRDSSSYNEQFF. The DNA for the CDR3 is TGTGCCAGCAGTCGGGACTCGAGCTCCTACAATGAGCAGTTCTTC.

This clone was seen only a few times. The rearrangement uses TRBV6-5 and TRBJ1-2; 7 bases match TRBD1. V trimming: 6 bases; J trimming: 9 bases; junction bases outside the gene matches: 10. Germline V gene sequence: CDR1 MNHEY, CDR2 SVGAGI. CDR3 length: 13 residues. The CDR3 DNA reads as TGTGCCAGCAGCGCTGGCAGGGGGGTTCGCTACACCTTC. Translation gives CASSAGRGVRYTF.

This clone was seen only a few times. This CDR3 reads CASSNSQVNYGYTF. The CDR3 DNA sequence: TGTGCCAGTAGTAATTCCCAGGTTAACTATGGCTACACCTTC. The chain employs TRBV19 and TRBJ1-2; D remains unclear. CDR3 length: 14 residues. Germline values: CDR1 LNHDA, CDR2 SQIVND (reference sequence). Trimming took off 4 bases at V and 1 base at J, with 10 bases between the two ends.